Presented here are 20 T cell receptor beta chains from one specimen sequenced in a study of lymphopenia after photon versus proton radiotherapy. Some clones are missing from TCRdb's copy, which holds only in-frame ones; the method was immunoSEQ multiplex PCR. The table records fewer than 40,000 clones, around 94% of them present only once. Here the sequenced sample was peripheral blood, taken from a patient treated with photon-based radiotherapy. The origin of the receptors is a woman aged 50 to 60 with cholangiocarcinoma.

The chain joins TRBV7-2 to TRBJ1-6; a weak D match, TRBD1 (6 bases). The V end lost 8 bases, the J end lost 7 bases, and 18 bases lay between the germline ends. The CDR3 sequence is 15 residues long. The germline V gene has CDR1 SGHTA and CDR2 FQGNSA. The CDR3 sequence: CASRGPGAGNSPLHF. In nucleotides, the CDR3 is TGTGCCAGCCGGGGGCCAGGGGCGGGAAATTCACCCCTCCACTTT.

V usage is TRBV29-1 and J usage is TRBJ1-2; D possibly corresponds to TRBD1 (6 bases). Germline V gene lookup returns CDR1 SQVTM and CDR2 ANQGSEA. The ends were cut back, 7 bases at V and 3 bases at J, with 12 bases in the middle. The CDR3 consists of 12 residues. The DNA for the CDR3 is TGCAGCGCCCTTCGGGGGCACTATGGCTACACCTTC. Its translation is CSALRGHYGYTF.

V usage is TRBV30 and J usage is TRBJ1-2; 9 nucleotides agree with TRBD1. Germline V gives CDR1 GTSNPN, CDR2 SVGIG (reference sequence). After removal of 3 bases from V and 6 bases from J, the junction contained 5 bases not matched to a gene. The CDR3 spans 13 residues. The CDR3 sequence: CAWRETGGNGYTF. DNA of the CDR3: TGTGCCTGGAGGGAGACAGGGGGTAATGGCTACACCTTC.

The genes are TRBV18 and TRBJ1-1; no firm D call. The germline V gene has CDR1 KGHSH and CDR2 LQKENI. V shed 3 bases and J shed 6 bases, with 11 bases lying between them. This CDR3 contains 13 residues. This CDR3 reads CASSPFRQAEAFF. The CDR3 DNA reads as TGTGCCAGCTCACCCTTCCGACAAGCTGAAGCTTTCTTT.

This chain uses TRBV5-1 with TRBJ2-5, with 11 bases identical to TRBD1. This CDR3 is built from 16 residues. With V trimmed by 4 bases and J by 5 bases, 10 bases remained unmatched. CDR1 SGHRS and CDR2 YFSETQ come from the germline V gene. CDR3 loop: CASSPAGQGERETQYF. CDR3 sequence (DNA): TGCGCCAGCAGCCCGGCGGGACAGGGGGAGAGGGAGACCCAGTACTTC.

The chain combines TRBV11-2 with TRBJ1-2; a possible D gene is TRBD1 (5 bases). Germline assignment: CDR1 SGHAT and CDR2 FQNNGV. This CDR3 has 15 residues. Trimming took off 4 bases at V and 4 bases at J, with 16 bases between the two ends. CDR3 amino acids: CASSSDQSRGYGYTF. The CDR3 DNA is TGTGCCAGCAGCTCAGACCAGTCTAGGGGCTATGGCTACACCTTC.

The CDR3 loop reads CASSQAGTGELGEKLFF. Written as DNA, the CDR3 is TGCGCCAGCAGCCAGGCCGGGACAGGGGAATTAGGTGAAAAACTGTTTTTT. This chain connects TRBV4-3 to TRBJ1-4; 10 bases map to TRBD1. J lost 7 bases, V lost 3 bases, and 11 bases had no gene match. CDR1 is LGHNA and CDR2 is YSLEER in the germline V gene. This CDR3 comprises 17 residues.

The chain is built from TRBV11-2 and TRBJ1-5, with unresolved D. Trimming cost V 5 bases and J 3 bases, with 8 bases left between them. Germline V gene data show CDR1 as SGHAT and CDR2 as FQNNGV. The CDR3 covers 13 residues. The CDR3 protein is CASSPLPNQPQHF. For the CDR3, the DNA is TGTGCCAGCAGCCCCTTACCCAATCAGCCCCAGCATTTT.

The chain couples TRBV10-3 to TRBJ1-1, with D tentatively TRBD1 (5 bases). The CDR3 spans 13 residues. Per the germline V gene, CDR1 is ENHRY and CDR2 is SYGVKD. V was pared by 4 bases and J by 1 base, with 7 bases between. The CDR3 bases are TGTGCCATCAGTGGGCAGGGGAACACTGAAGCTTTCTTT. Translation gives CAISGQGNTEAFF.

This chain uses TRBV28 with TRBJ2-5, with D unresolved. The CDR3 covers 13 residues. The V end was cut by 3 bases, the J end by 3 bases, with 8 bases between. Germline lookup yields CDR1 MDHEN and CDR2 SYDVKM. This chain's CDR3 is CASSFPSKETQYF. The CDR3 DNA sequence: TGTGCCAGCAGTTTTCCCTCGAAAGAGACCCAGTACTTC.

This sequence joins TRBV18 and TRBJ2-7; D unclear. CDR1 and CDR2 (germline): KGHSH, LQKENI. V dropped 3 bases and J dropped 5 bases, with 14 bases sitting between them. CDR3 length: 14 residues. Here the CDR3 reads CASSPGRSWNEQYF. The CDR3 DNA sequence: TGTGCCAGCTCACCGGGCCGGAGTTGGAACGAGCAGTACTTC.

The V call is TRBV7-2, the J call TRBJ1-2; 7 bases match TRBD1. CDR1 and CDR2 (germline): SGHTA, FQGNSA. With V trimmed by 5 bases and J by 8 bases, 11 bases remained unmatched. This CDR3 is 14 amino acids long. CDR3 sequence reads: CASSPVGQSKGYTF. CDR3 bases: TGTGCCAGCAGCCCAGTGGGACAGTCAAAAGGCTACACCTTC.

In the case of this clone: The junction departs from germline at one end; a sequencing error may be responsible. The CDR3 coding sequence is TGTGCCAGCACCTTATACCCGGGGTGGGGCTATGGCTACACCTTC. Translation: CASTLYPGWGYGYTF. The genes are TRBV11-2 and TRBJ1-2; D is uncertain. CDR3 size: 15 residues. Germline loops: CDR1 SGHAT, CDR2 FQNNGV.

The CDR3 loop is CASSYNPGDTQYF. The CDR3 coding sequence is TGTGCCAGCAGTTATAATCCAGGAGATACGCAGTATTTT. The J gene is TRBJ2-3, the V gene TRBV6-5; D is ambiguous. CDR1 is MNHEY and CDR2 is SVGAGI in the germline V gene. The CDR3 spans 13 residues. Trimming pared 3 bases from V and 5 bases from J, leaving 9 bases between.

This chain connects TRBV5-4 to TRBJ2-7; D uncertain. Trimming pared 2 bases from V and 3 bases from J, leaving 6 bases between. Germline CDR1 SGHNT, CDR2 YYREEE (reference sequence). The CDR3 has 12 residues. This chain's CDR3 is CASSLKGYEQYF. The CDR3 DNA sequence: TGTGCCAGCAGCTTAAAGGGCTACGAGCAGTACTTC.

For the CDR3, the DNA is TGTGCCAGTGGAGGGGTTGTTTATAGCAATCAGCCCCAGCATTTT. It specifies CASGGVVYSNQPQHF. This chain uses TRBV19 with TRBJ1-5; tentatively, D is TRBD1 (5 bases). The V gene's germline CDR1 is LNHDA and CDR2 SQIVND (reference sequence). Trimming removed 8 bases from V and 0 bases from J, with 14 bases in between. The CDR3 contains 15 residues.

The gene calls are TRBV5-1 and TRBJ2-1; D is uncertain. The V and J ends lost 3 bases and 3 bases respectively, with 10 bases between them. The CDR3 sequence is 14 residues long. CDR1 SGHRS and CDR2 YFSETQ come from the germline V gene. CDR3: CASSYTTIYNEQFF. CDR3 bases: TGCGCCAGCAGCTACACTACCATCTACAATGAGCAGTTCTTC.

This sequence joins TRBV9 and TRBJ2-2; a possible D gene is TRBD1 (6 bases). The CDR3 sequence is 15 residues long. Trimming pared 0 bases from V and 6 bases from J, leaving 12 bases between. Germline loops: CDR1 SGDLS, CDR2 YYNGEE. CDR3 loop: CASSVEGGFAGELFF. In nucleotides, the CDR3 is TGTGCCAGCAGCGTAGAAGGGGGTTTCGCCGGGGAGCTGTTTTTT. The full variable domain, rest sourced from reference TRBV9 and TRBJ2-2, is DSGVTQTPKHLITATGQRVTLRCSPRSGDLSVYWYQQSLDQGLQFLIQYYNGEERAKGNILERFSAQQFPDLHSELNLSSLELGDSALYFCASSVEGGFAGELFFGEGSRLTVL.

The J gene is TRBJ2-1, the V gene TRBV5-8; D unclear. The V and J ends lost 8 bases and 8 bases respectively, with 20 bases between them. This CDR3 has 14 residues. Germline V gene data show CDR1 as SGHTS and CDR2 as YDEGEE. This CDR3 is CARPSKGGLDEQFF. The CDR3 region has the DNA TGTGCCAGACCCAGTAAGGGTGGGTTGGATGAGCAGTTCTTC.

This chain connects TRBV6-6 to TRBJ1-1, with a tentative D call TRBD1 (6 bases). Germline lookup yields CDR1 MNHNY and CDR2 SVGAGI (reference sequence). The CDR3 consists of 14 residues. Trimming shortened V by 7 bases and J by 4 bases, and 16 bases separated the two germline ends. DNA of the CDR3: TGTGCCAGCATCATCGGGGGGCTGGGCACTGAAGCTTTCTTT. It yields the protein CASIIGGLGTEAFF.